This T cell receptor beta chain came from a study of blood T cell repertoires in COVID-19. All enrollees were roughly 18 to 95 years old and from about two dozen US areas. Germline V gene lookup returns CDR1 MNHEY and CDR2 SMNVEV (reference sequence). Losses at the gene ends were 7 bases for V and 13 bases for J; bases not matched to a gene: 10. This CDR3 comprises 14 residues. In the original workflow: Amplifying reference gene primers gave estimates of nucleated cell counts. Clones were sequenced by immunoSEQ multiplex PCR, and TCRdb holds only the in-frame ones, with some missing. V, J and clone size derive from that table, while D and trimming were established from the DNA sequence. The sample lists 400,000 to 450,000 clones; 85% to 90% were seen once.

This receptor was taken from a man aged 30 to 45 who had recovered from COVID-19. The specimen was PBMCs or T cells enriched from blood (not recorded which). The chain uses TRBV27 and TRBJ2-1; TRBD2 agrees at 13 bases. In DNA form, the CDR3 reads TGTGCCAGCACCACGGGGGGACTAGCGGGAACCCAGTTCTTC. Translating gives CASTTGGLAGTQFF.